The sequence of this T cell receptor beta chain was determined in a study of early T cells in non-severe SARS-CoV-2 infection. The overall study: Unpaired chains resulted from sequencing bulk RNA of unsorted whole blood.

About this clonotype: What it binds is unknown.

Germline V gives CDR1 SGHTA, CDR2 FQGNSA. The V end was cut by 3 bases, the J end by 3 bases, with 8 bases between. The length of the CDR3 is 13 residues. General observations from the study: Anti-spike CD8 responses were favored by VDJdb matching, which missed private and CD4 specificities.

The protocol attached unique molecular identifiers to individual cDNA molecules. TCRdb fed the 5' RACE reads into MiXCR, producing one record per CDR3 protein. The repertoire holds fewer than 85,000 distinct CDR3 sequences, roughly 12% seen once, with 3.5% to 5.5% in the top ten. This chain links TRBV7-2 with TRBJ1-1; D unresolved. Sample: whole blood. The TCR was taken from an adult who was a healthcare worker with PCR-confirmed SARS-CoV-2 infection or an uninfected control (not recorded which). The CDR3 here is CASSLMGYTEAFF. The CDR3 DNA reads TGTGCCAGCAGCTTGATGGGATACACTGAAGCTTTCTTT.